A selection of T cell receptor delta chains follows, all from one sample in a study of gamma-delta T cells after stem cell transplantation. TCRdb processed the RT-PCR reads again with the CATT caller. The sample includes 7,600 or so delta-chain clones, less than 15% seen only once; the top ten take 4.5% to 7.5%. The sequenced sample was gamma-delta T cells. These receptors came from a human donor. It is not recorded whose cells these are; they may come from a transplant donor. CDR3s include the opening cysteine and the closing phenylalanine or tryptophan. The D gene is left open where the match is weak. The size of a clone is reported for some rows only, either as once, few or many, or as a class for expanded clones.

- - TRDJ1 TRDV1 CALGEQGTFPHTGVPRQLIF
TRDD3 medium-sized TRDJ1 TRDV1 CALGQSFLEGYVRKLIF
- - TRDJ1 TRDV1 CALGELGGLSSSIRGIPYTDKLIF
TRDD3 - TRDJ1 TRDV1 CALEMLRDGGDAIFWGIREGTDKLIF
TRDD3 medium-sized TRDJ1 TRDV2 CACDPDLGDSYTDKLIF
- medium-sized TRDJ1 TRDV1 CALGILGGTPWEADKLIF
TRDD3 - TRDJ1 TRDV2 CACDTLYWGISYTDKLIF
TRDD3 - TRDJ1 TRDV1 CALGLFQTWGMCADKLIF
TRDD3 - TRDJ1 TRDV1 CALGAACLRGGYATVDKLIF
TRDD3 - TRDJ1 TRDV3 CAFTLYWGIRRKLIF
TRDD3 few TRDJ1 TRDV1 CALGELELGDNTDKLIF
- - TRDJ1 TRDV1 CALGGRQVSWVEKLIF
TRDD3 medium-sized TRDJ1 TRDV2 CACVNVLGDCTDKLIF
TRDD3 medium-sized TRDJ1 TRDV1 CALGELDGLRRGIEVPDKLIF
- - TRDJ1 TRDV1 CALGVIFLPGSGGKLIF
- medium-sized TRDJ1 TRDV2 CACDTSGDPYTDKLIF
- few TRDJ1 TRDV1 CALGANTPPPSCVGGSTYTDKLIF
TRDD3 few TRDJ1 TRDV1 CALGDHHVEGKVGYRSRLIF
TRDD3 medium-sized TRDJ1 TRDV1 CALGGYMLPRPYWGARSTDKLIF
- medium-sized TRDJ3 TRDV2 CACDTVLSSWDTRQMFF
TRDD3 medium-sized TRDJ1 TRDV2 CACDAGDWGIGGKLIF
TRDD3 medium-sized TRDJ1 TRDV3 CAFKLLPWGIRRYTDKLIF
- - TRDJ1 TRDV1 CALGETPYPGWRVYTDKLIF
TRDD3 - TRDJ1 TRAV29/DV5 CAARPSALNWGPLDTDKLIF
- medium-sized TRDJ1 TRDV2 CACDTGWGNTDKLIF